The 27 T cell receptor beta chains presented below share a single source sample, sequenced in a study of T cell repertoires in cytomegalovirus infection. TCRdb independently ran MiXCR on the reads; one entry per CDR3 protein. The repertoire holds more than 150,000 distinct CDR3 sequences, 15% to 20% seen once, with about 17% in the top ten. Sequencing was done on a sample of CD8+ T cells from PBMCs. These receptors were collected from a human donor in good health (CMV status not recorded). Some clones in this sample may be carry-over from other donors' samples.

This clonotype was seen a few times. V usage is TRBV6-2 or TRBV6-3 and J usage is TRBJ1-2, with D possibly being TRBD1 (5 bases). The length of the CDR3 is 17 residues. Germline V gives CDR1 MNHEY, CDR2 SVGEGT. V lost 4 bases to trimming and J lost 2 bases, with 20 bases between them. Here the CDR3 reads CASSSYTAEGANYGYTF. The CDR3 DNA follows: TGTGCCAGCAGTTCCTATACCGCGGAAGGGGCCAACTATGGCTACACCTTC.

The rearrangement uses TRBV28 and TRBJ2-4, with 9 nucleotides matching TRBD1. The junction had 5 bases not matched to a gene; V was cut back by 5 bases and J by 3 bases. The CDR3 is made up of 15 amino acids. The germline CDR1 and CDR2 sequences are MDHEN and SYDVKM. The CDR3 is CASSQTGGVKNIQYF. The CDR3 DNA reads TGTGCCAGCAGTCAGACAGGGGGGGTCAAAAACATTCAGTACTTC.

The genes are TRBV14 and TRBJ2-7; D remains unclear. CDR3 size: 11 residues. V was trimmed by 8 bases and J by 3 bases, leaving 8 bases between them. Per germline, CDR1 SGHDN and CDR2 FVKESK. CDR3 sequence: CASAKNYEQYF. CDR3 nucleotides: TGTGCCAGCGCAAAAAACTACGAGCAGTACTTC.

This clonotype was seen a handful of times. The chain uses TRBV25-1 and TRBJ2-7; D gene uncertain. The CDR3 is made up of 12 amino acids. Trimming left V 4 bases short and J 0 bases short, with 4 bases between. From germline, CDR1 is MGHDK and CDR2 SYGVNS. The CDR3 region has the DNA TGTGCCAGCAGTGTAGTCTCCTACGAGCAGTACTTC. Translated, it gives CASSVVSYEQYF.

This clonotype was seen a few times. This CDR3 is CASSALEGGRDGEQFF. In DNA, the CDR3 is TGTGCCAGCAGCGCCCTGGAGGGGGGGCGAGACGGTGAGCAGTTCTTC. V usage is TRBV7-6 and J usage is TRBJ2-1; D possibly corresponds to TRBD2 (7 bases). Germline V gives CDR1 SGHVS, CDR2 FNYEAQ. V was trimmed by 5 bases and J by 9 bases, leaving 23 bases between them. The CDR3 covers 16 residues. The full variable domain, completed using reference TRBV7-6 and TRBJ2-1, is GAGVSQSPRYKVTKRGQDVALRCDPISGHVSLYWYRQALGQGPEFLTYFNYEAQQDKSGLPNDRFSAERPEGSISTLTIQRTEQRDSAMYRCASSALEGGRDGEQFFGPGTRLTVL.

This clonotype was recorded many times. The V and J genes are TRBV6-1 and TRBJ2-1; D is undetermined. Trimming shortened V by 3 bases and J by 0 bases, and 9 bases separated the two germline ends. There are 15 residues in the CDR3. Per the germline V gene, CDR1 is MNHNS and CDR2 is SASEGT. As DNA, the CDR3 is TGTGCCAGCAGTGACCTGGGGAACTCCTACAATGAGCAGTTCTTC. The encoded protein is CASSDLGNSYNEQFF.

This sequence joins TRBV28 and TRBJ2-5; the match to TRBD2 covers 7 bases. V dropped 8 bases and J dropped 5; count of bases not matched to a gene: 14. The CDR3 extends over 15 amino acids. Germline V gene lookup returns CDR1 MDHEN and CDR2 SYDVKM. This CDR3 reads CASYGGDYGGETQYF. CDR3 nucleotides: TGTGCCAGCTACGGCGGGGACTACGGCGGGGAGACCCAGTACTTC.

This clonotype was detected a few times. The chain uses TRBV9 and TRBJ1-5; D not resolved. CDR1 and CDR2 from the germline V gene are SGDLS and YYNGEE. This CDR3 spans 14 amino acids. The V end was cut by 0 bases, the J end by 0 bases, with 4 bases between. CDR3 nucleotide sequence: TGTGCCAGCAGCGTAGGAGGTAGCAATCAGCCCCAGCATTTT. Translated, it gives CASSVGGSNQPQHF.

The chain recombines TRBV6-8 with TRBJ2-3; 8 bases line up with TRBD2. V dropped 5 bases and J dropped 1; count of bases not matched to a gene: 5. There are 15 residues in the CDR3. Germline-derived CDR1 and CDR2 are MNHGY and SAAAGT. DNA of the CDR3: TGTGCCAGCAGTCACACGGGAGGGCGCACAGATACGCAGTATTTT. It specifies CASSHTGGRTDTQYF.

This clonotype was counted only a few times. The genes are TRBV5-4 and TRBJ2-7, with D perhaps TRBD1 (5 bases). The germline V gene has CDR1 SGHNT and CDR2 YYREEE (reference sequence). The CDR3 runs to 14 residues. Trimming removed 0 bases at V and 1 base at J, with 8 bases between. The CDR3 sequence: CASSLGRDSYEQYF. As DNA, the CDR3 is TGTGCCAGCAGCTTGGGCAGGGATTCCTACGAGCAGTACTTC.

In its sample, this clonotype was seen many times. This chain links TRBV7-2 with TRBJ2-1, with 7 bases that match TRBD2. Germline V gene data show CDR1 as SGHTA and CDR2 as FQGNSA. The CDR3 is made up of 16 amino acids. V was pared by 1 base and J by 2 bases, with 5 bases of the junction left unmatched. The chain's CDR3 is CASSLDYSGPYNEQFF. CDR3 nucleotides: TGTGCCAGCAGCTTAGACTATAGCGGGCCCTACAATGAGCAGTTCTTC.

This clonotype was observed a handful of times. The chain joins TRBV7-8 to TRBJ2-7, with a possible D match to TRBD2 (5 bases). CDR1 SGHVS and CDR2 FQNEAQ come from the germline V gene. The CDR3 is 16 amino acids. With 1 base removed from V and 2 bases from J, the gap between germline ends came to 15 bases. The CDR3 sequence: CASSLVEMRGTYEQYF. The DNA for the CDR3 is TGTGCCAGCAGCTTAGTTGAGATGCGAGGGACCTACGAGCAGTACTTC.

The chain couples TRBV2 to TRBJ2-7; 8 nucleotides line up with TRBD1. The CDR3 is 14 residues long. Germline V gene sequence: CDR1 SNHLY, CDR2 FYNNEI. The ends lost 3 bases at V and 7 bases at J; junction bases unmatched: 8. This chain's CDR3 is CASSEGQAPREQYF. In DNA, the CDR3 is TGTGCCAGCAGTGAGGGACAGGCCCCTCGGGAGCAGTACTTC.

A few counts support this clonotype. The chain employs TRBV7-2 and TRBJ1-6; TRBD1 matches at 9 bases. The CDR3 runs to 16 residues. Germline assignment: CDR1 SGHTA and CDR2 FQGNSA. Trimming cost V 3 bases and J 6 bases; bases outside gene matches: 6. The CDR3 loop is CASSFGTGSSNSPLHF. CDR3 in DNA: TGTGCCAGCAGCTTTGGGACAGGGTCTTCTAATTCACCCCTCCACTTT.

About this clonotype: A much larger clonotype is one base distant, so this may be a read error. The CDR3 region is CASSTGGWGEFF. The CDR3, as DNA: TGTGCCAGCAGCACAGGCGGGTGGGGAGAGTTCTTC. The chain recombines TRBV11-2 with TRBJ2-1; D could derive from TRBD1 or TRBD2 (5 bases each). Between the trimmed V and J ends, which lost 5 bases and 14 bases, there was a span of 16 bases. Per the germline V gene, CDR1 is SGHAT and CDR2 is FQNNGV. This CDR3 spans 12 amino acids.

This rearrangement joins TRBV7-4 to TRBJ2-7; tentative D call: TRBD1 (6 bases). The CDR3 consists of 17 residues. Germline V CDR1 and CDR2: SGHVT, SQSDAQ. The V and J ends lost 4 bases and 5 bases respectively, with 24 bases between them. CDR3: CASSYPVTGPSTHEQYF. The CDR3 bases are TGTGCCAGCAGCTACCCCGTCACAGGGCCATCAACACACGAGCAGTACTTC. The full variable domain, its missing parts supplied by reference TRBV7-4 and TRBJ2-7, is GAGVSQSPRYKVAKRGRDVALRCDSISGHVTLYWYRQTLGQGSEVLTYSQSDAQRDKSGRPSGRFSAERPERSVSTLKIQRTEQGDSAVYLCASSYPVTGPSTHEQYFGPGTRLTVT.

This clonotype was counted many times. This chain uses TRBV6-6 with TRBJ2-7; D call uncertain. CDR3 length: 13 residues. CDR1 and CDR2 from the germline V gene are MNHNY and SVGAGI (reference sequence). V lost 2 bases to trimming and J lost 2 bases, with 7 bases between them. This chain's CDR3 is CASSYAPAYEQYF. The CDR3 bases are TGTGCCAGCAGTTACGCCCCGGCCTACGAGCAGTACTTC.

This clonotype came up a few times. This sequence joins TRBV7-3 and TRBJ2-1; 12 bases are shared with TRBD1. There are 15 residues in the CDR3. V lost 5 bases, J lost 7 bases, and 6 bases stayed unmatched. Germline CDR1 SGHTA, CDR2 FQGTGA. CDR3 amino acids: CASSHGTGGLNEQFF. The CDR3, as DNA: TGTGCCAGCAGCCACGGGACAGGGGGCTTAAATGAGCAGTTCTTC.

A remark on this clonotype: This may come from a read error, since a much larger clone is one base off. V is TRBV7-2 and J is TRBJ2-7, with D uncertain. This CDR3 is 12 amino acids long. In germline, CDR1 is SGHTA, CDR2 FQGNSA. Trimming took off 6 bases at V and 2 bases at J, with 8 bases between the two ends. The CDR3 nucleotides are TGTGCCAGCAGTCACACTACCTACGAGCAGTACTTC. Translation: CASSHTTYEQYF. The complete variable domain, with remaining parts taken from reference TRBV7-2 and TRBJ2-7, reads GAGVSQSPSNKVTEKGKDVELRCDPISGHTALYWYRQSLGQGLEFLIYFQGNSAPDKSGLPSDRFSAERTGGSVSTLTIQRTQQEDSAVYLCASSHTTYEQYFGPGTRLTVT.

The chain has TRBV25-1 and TRBJ1-1; D gene ambiguous. Trimming took 8 bases from V and 6 from J, leaving 16 bases between them. Germline-derived CDR1 and CDR2 are MGHDK and SYGVNS. This CDR3 is 13 amino acids long. In DNA form, the CDR3 reads TGTGCCAGCGTCGTTACGGGGAGCGCTGAAGCTTTCTTT. Translation gives CASVVTGSAEAFF.

This chain links TRBV11-2 with TRBJ1-1; possible D gene TRBD1, 6 bases. The germline V gene has CDR1 SGHAT and CDR2 FQNNGV. V was cut by 5 bases and J by 4 bases, with 17 bases left in between. The CDR3 is 15 amino acids. CDR3 in amino acids: CASSETGGGGTEAFF. The CDR3 bases are TGTGCCAGCAGCGAGACGGGGGGAGGGGGCACTGAAGCTTTCTTT.

This clonotype was recorded at least ten times. The chain couples TRBV7-2 to TRBJ2-7; TRBD2 might be the D (5 bases). V lost 5 bases and J lost 3, with 14 bases in between. The CDR3 has 14 residues. Looked up from germline, CDR1 is SGHTA and CDR2 is FQGNSA. This CDR3 reads CASSPRGAHYEQYF. CDR3 nucleotide sequence: TGTGCCAGCAGCCCCCGGGGTGCTCACTACGAGCAGTACTTC.

The chain carries TRBV7-2 and TRBJ1-1; TRBD1 matches 11 bases. J was trimmed by 0 bases and V by 0 bases; bases with no gene match: 6. CDR3 length: 18 residues. Germline V gives CDR1 SGHTA, CDR2 FQGNSA. The DNA for the CDR3 is TGTGCCAGCAGCTTAGCGGCCGGGACAGGGGGGATGAACACTGAAGCTTTCTTT. It is translated as CASSLAAGTGGMNTEAFF. The whole variable domain, remainder taken from reference TRBV7-2 and TRBJ1-1, is GAGVSQSPSNKVTEKGKDVELRCDPISGHTALYWYRQSLGQGLEFLIYFQGNSAPDKSGLPSDRFSAERTGGSVSTLTIQRTQQEDSAVYLCASSLAAGTGGMNTEAFFGQGTRLTVV.

In this sample, this clonotype turned up a few times. The gene calls are TRBV10-3 and TRBJ1-5; no clear D gene. Germline V gene sequence: CDR1 ENHRY, CDR2 SYGVKD. There are 14 residues in the CDR3. Trimming removed 0 bases at V and 0 bases at J, with 3 bases between. CDR3 region: CAISESYSNQPQHF. CDR3 bases: TGTGCCATCAGTGAGTCCTATAGCAATCAGCCCCAGCATTTT.

The chain has TRBV28 and TRBJ2-5; perhaps TRBD1 as D (6 bases). This CDR3 contains 15 residues. Trimming pared 7 bases from V and 1 base from J, leaving 16 bases between. Germline lookup yields CDR1 MDHEN and CDR2 SYDVKM. CDR3 loop: CASNRDRSSQETQYF. CDR3 nucleotides: TGTGCCAGCAACAGAGACAGGAGCAGCCAAGAGACCCAGTACTTC.

This clonotype occurred many times. The rearrangement links TRBV28 to TRBJ1-1; 10 bases map to TRBD1. CDR3 size: 17 residues. CDR1 is MDHEN, CDR2 SYDVKM, per germline. Trimming at V came to 3 bases and at J to 0 bases, leaving 7 bases not matched to a gene. CDR3 DNA: TGTGCCAGCAGTTTTCCCGGGACAGGGGCAATGAACACTGAAGCTTTCTTT. It translates to CASSFPGTGAMNTEAFF. The full variable domain, its missing parts supplied by reference TRBV28 and TRBJ1-1, is DVKVTQSSRYLVKRTGEKVFLECVQDMDHENMFWYRQDPGLGLRLIYFSYDVKMKEKGDIPEGYSVSREKKERFSLILESASTNQTSMYLCASSFPGTGAMNTEAFFGQGTRLTVV.

The V call is TRBV7-9, the J call TRBJ1-6, with D possibly being TRBD1 (5 bases). Germline V lookup: CDR1 SEHNR, CDR2 FQNEAQ (reference sequence). Trimming cost V 6 bases and J 7 bases, with 19 bases left between them. The CDR3 has 16 amino acids. CDR3 residues: CASSLSGPRGNSPLHF. CDR3 nucleotides: TGTGCCAGCAGTTTAAGCGGACCCCGGGGGAATTCACCCCTCCACTTT.